This T cell receptor beta chain is drawn from a study of blood T cells in healthy people across ages (dated by TCRdb to between 2014 and 2016). Context from the whole study: In model experiments, roughly one uniquely barcoded TCR beta cDNA molecule per two T cells was captured by template switching. Age-related changes in TCR beta repertoire diversity were measured in the study by deep sequencing normalized with unique cDNA molecular identifiers. Four age groups were formed from the donors: young (average approximately 15 years), middle-aged (more than 35), aged (more than 55) and long-lived (around 80). To avoid experimental bias, donors of different ages were randomly spread across the sequencing lanes. For two donors (one aged 18 to 29 and one aged 80 or older), the study analyzed two additional independent replicas of 1 million unique cDNA reads from the same blood draw.

The library relied on 5' RACE. Reads for this sample came from an Illumina HiSeq 2500. A second PCR of about 7 to 12 cycles was performed with a sample-barcoded 5' primer and a J-beta primer mix. A unique molecular identifier was introduced onto each TCR beta cDNA molecule by a template-switch 5' adaptor carrying 12 random nucleotides. Each sample yielded at least 2.5 million CDR3-containing paired-end reads. First-strand cDNA was synthesized from all RNA with the Mint cDNA synthesis kit, primed by a TRBC-specific oligonucleotide. All cDNA was treated with uracil-DNA glycosylase and then went through a first 18-cycle PCR with the universal primers M1SS and BC2_uni_R. Under the source paper's analysis protocol: For normalization, 1 million high-quality reads, each with a distinct molecular identifier, were randomly selected from each sample. Instead of being binned into consensus sequences, reads that shared molecular identifiers were thrown out. CDR3 identification, clonotype clustering and error correction used MiTCR with a Q25 quality threshold and the strictest error-elimination algorithm. A nonparametric unseen species model using Euler transformation provided a lower-bound estimate of total TCR beta diversity. TCRdb passed the public sequencing reads through fastp at Q25 and MiXCR, retaining productive beta sequences. Under each unique CDR3 protein, matching rows form one entry showing the most common genes and DNA. TCRdb, not the authors, supplied the V and J calls. The sample records about 780,000 distinct CDR3 sequences, around 62% of which are singletons. The ten top clones hold approximately 30% of the sample.

As concerns this clonotype: Its antigen is unknown. No qualities accompany the bases; no much larger clone lies one base away.

General findings and caveats noted by the study authors: The long-lived group showed more naive CD4+ T cells, fewer expanded clones and increased TCR diversity than the aged group, suggesting age selection. Estimates of total diversity based on one million sequenced T cells were regarded as lower bounds and as underestimates. Bulk unsorted PBMC profiling prevented conclusive comparison of naive and antigen-experienced compartments. Observed TCR beta diversity per million T cells fell roughly linearly with age, and a significant reduction was already apparent by age around 36. A strong correlation was found between observed TCR beta diversity and the percentage of naive T cells measured by flow cytometry. Because the CMV infection status of the donors was unknown, age-related changes in expanded clonotypes may potentially have been confounded.

For this chain, trimming is 6 bases at the V end and 4 bases at the J end, and the number of junction bases without a gene match is 2. Including cysteine and phenylalanine, the CDR3 has 13 amino acids. Just the 39-base CDR3 DNA is kept, in frame starting at base 1. The donors were around 39 Caucasian individuals from Russia, aged roughly 6 to 90 years, who were systemically healthy. Around 10 milliliters of peripheral blood were drawn from each donor into EDTA-treated Vacutainer tubes. Ficoll-Paque density-gradient centrifugation was used to isolate PBMCs, with at least 6 million per sample. Trizol reagent was used to extract total RNA from the PBMCs, yielding at least 6 micrograms per sample. The percentages of naive CD45RAhigh/CD27high T cells were determined by flow cytometry on a PBMC aliquot from every donor.

The sequence was collected from a man aged 25-45 years in good health. The source material was blood. The chain joins TRBV12-3 or TRBV12-4 to TRBJ1-4, and TRBD1 matches 7 of the central bases. For the CDR3, the sequence is CASSTGVNEKLFF. The DNA reads as follows: TGTGCCAGCAGCACAGGGGTTAATGAAAAACTGTTTTTT.